The entry that follows covers one T cell receptor beta chain sequence. Antigen specificity is unknown. This entry is derived from a study of OX40 agonist ivuxolimab in advanced cancers. Study overall: Patients were dosed intravenously with ivuxolimab at 0.01 to 10 mg/kg every 2 weeks. Study-level results: Compared with CD4+, CD8+ T cells on average had more expanded clones. Among the lowest levels of clonal expansion were found in partial responders at 0.1-3.0 mg/kg.

Assay used: immunoSEQ multiplex PCR; TCRdb lists only in-frame clones, some missing. The sample consists of about 64,000 clones, roughly 90% of them appearing once. Germline V gene lookup returns CDR1 MNHEY and CDR2 SMNVEV (reference sequence). After removal of 8 bases from V and 3 bases from J, the junction contained 7 bases not matched to a gene. The CDR3 length is 13 residues. Sequenced material: CD4+ or CD8+ T cells sorted from blood, taken in a trial of the OX40 agonist ivuxolimab. V gene TRBV27 combines with J gene TRBJ2-7, with 7 nucleotides matching TRBD1. The receptor comes from an adult with an advanced solid tumor such as melanoma, head and neck, liver or kidney cancer. DNA for the CDR3: TGTGCCAGCCGAAGACAGGGTGGCTACGAGCAGTACTTC. It codes for CASRRQGGYEQYF.